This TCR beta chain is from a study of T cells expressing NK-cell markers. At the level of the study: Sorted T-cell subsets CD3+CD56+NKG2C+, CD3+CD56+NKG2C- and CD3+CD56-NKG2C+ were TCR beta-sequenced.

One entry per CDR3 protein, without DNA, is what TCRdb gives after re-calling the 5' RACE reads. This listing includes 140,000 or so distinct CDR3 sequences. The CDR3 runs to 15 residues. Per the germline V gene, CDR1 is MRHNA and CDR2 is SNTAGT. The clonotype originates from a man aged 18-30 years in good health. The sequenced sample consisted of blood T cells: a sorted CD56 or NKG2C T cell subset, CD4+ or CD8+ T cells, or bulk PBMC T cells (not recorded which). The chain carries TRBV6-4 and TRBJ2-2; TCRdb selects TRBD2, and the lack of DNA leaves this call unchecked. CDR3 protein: CASSGTSGSTGELFF.